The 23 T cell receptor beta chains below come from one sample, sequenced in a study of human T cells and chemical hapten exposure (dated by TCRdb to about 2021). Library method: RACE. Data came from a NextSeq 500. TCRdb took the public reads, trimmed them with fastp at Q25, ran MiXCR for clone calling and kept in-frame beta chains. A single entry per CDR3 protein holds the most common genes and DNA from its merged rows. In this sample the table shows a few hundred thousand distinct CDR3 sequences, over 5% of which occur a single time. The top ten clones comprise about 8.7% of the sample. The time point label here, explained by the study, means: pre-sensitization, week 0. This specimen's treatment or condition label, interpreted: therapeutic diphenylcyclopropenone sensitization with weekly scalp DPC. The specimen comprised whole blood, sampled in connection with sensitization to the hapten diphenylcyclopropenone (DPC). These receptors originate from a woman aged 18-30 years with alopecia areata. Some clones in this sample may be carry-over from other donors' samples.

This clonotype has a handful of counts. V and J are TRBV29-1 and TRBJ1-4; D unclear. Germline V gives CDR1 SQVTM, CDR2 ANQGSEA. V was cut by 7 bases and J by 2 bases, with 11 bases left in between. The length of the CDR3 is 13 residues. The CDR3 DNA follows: TGCAGCGCCTGTGAAGGCACTAATGAAAAACTGTTTTTT. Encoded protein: CSACEGTNEKLFF.

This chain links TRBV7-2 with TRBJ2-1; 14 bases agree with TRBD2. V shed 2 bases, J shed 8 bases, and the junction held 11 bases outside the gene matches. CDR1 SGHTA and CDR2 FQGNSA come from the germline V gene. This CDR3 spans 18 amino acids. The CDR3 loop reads CASSLFPRTSGGQDEQFF. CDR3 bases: TGTGCCAGCAGCTTATTCCCTCGGACTAGCGGGGGGCAGGATGAGCAGTTCTTC.

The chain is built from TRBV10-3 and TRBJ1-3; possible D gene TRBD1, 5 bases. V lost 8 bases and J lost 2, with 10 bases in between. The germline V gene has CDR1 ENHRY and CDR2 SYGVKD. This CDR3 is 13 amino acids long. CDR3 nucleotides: TGTGCCATCCGTGCAGGGACTGGAAACACCATATATTTT. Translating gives CAIRAGTGNTIYF.

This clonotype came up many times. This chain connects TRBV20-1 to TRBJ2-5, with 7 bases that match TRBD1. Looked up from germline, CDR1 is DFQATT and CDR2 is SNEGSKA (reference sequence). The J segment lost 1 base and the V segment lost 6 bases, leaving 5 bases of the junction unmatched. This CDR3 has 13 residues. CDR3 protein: CSAQDRTQETQYF. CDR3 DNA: TGCAGTGCGCAGGACAGGACCCAAGAGACCCAGTACTTC.

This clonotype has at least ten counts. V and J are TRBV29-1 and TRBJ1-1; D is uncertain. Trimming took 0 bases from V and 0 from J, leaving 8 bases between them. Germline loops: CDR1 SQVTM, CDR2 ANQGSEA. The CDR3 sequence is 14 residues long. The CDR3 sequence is CSVEELGMNTEAFF. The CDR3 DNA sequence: TGCAGCGTTGAAGAATTAGGGATGAACACTGAAGCTTTCTTT.

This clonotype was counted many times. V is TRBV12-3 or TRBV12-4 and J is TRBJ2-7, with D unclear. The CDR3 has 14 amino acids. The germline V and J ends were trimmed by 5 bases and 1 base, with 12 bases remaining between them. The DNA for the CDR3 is TGTGCCAGCAGTCGGACGGCCGAGTCCTACGAGCAGTACTTC. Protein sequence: CASSRTAESYEQYF.

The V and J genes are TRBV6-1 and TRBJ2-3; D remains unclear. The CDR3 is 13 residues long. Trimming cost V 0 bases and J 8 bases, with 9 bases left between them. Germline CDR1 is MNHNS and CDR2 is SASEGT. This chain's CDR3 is CASSEAGSSTQYF. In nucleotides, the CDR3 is TGTGCCAGCAGTGAAGCTGGGTCAAGTACGCAGTATTTT.

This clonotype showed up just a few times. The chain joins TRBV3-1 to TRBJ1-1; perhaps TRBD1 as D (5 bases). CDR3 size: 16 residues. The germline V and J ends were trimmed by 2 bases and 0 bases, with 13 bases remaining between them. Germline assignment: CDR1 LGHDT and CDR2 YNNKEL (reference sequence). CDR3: CASSQRGGDMNTEAFF. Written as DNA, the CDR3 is TGTGCCAGCAGCCAAAGGGGAGGTGACATGAACACTGAAGCTTTCTTT.

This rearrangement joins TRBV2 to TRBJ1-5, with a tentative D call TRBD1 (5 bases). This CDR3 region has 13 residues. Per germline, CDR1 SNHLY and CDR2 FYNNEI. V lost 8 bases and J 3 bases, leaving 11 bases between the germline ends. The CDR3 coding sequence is TGTGCCAGCGGGGGGACGGACAATCAGCCCCAGCATTTT. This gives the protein CASGGTDNQPQHF.

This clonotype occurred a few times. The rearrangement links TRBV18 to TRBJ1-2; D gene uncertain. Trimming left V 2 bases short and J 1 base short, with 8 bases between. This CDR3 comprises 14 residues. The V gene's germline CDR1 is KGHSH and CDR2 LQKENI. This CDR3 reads CASSPFSDNYGYTF. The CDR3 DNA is TGTGCCAGCTCACCATTCTCCGATAACTATGGCTACACCTTC.

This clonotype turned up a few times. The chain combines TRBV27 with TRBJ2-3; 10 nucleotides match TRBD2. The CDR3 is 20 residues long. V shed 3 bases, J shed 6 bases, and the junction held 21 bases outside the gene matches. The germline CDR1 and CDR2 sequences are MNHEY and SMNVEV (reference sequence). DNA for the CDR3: TGTGCCAGCAGTTTCCATTTACGCCGGAGCGGGGGGGCCCGGGCGGATACGCAGTATTTT. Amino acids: CASSFHLRRSGGARADTQYF.

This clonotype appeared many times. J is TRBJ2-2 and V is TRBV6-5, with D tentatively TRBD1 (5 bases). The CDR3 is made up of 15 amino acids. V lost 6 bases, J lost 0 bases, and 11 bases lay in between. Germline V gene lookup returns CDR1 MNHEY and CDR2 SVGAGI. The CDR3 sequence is CASSLRVANTGELFF. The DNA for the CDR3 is TGTGCCAGCAGCCTCAGGGTTGCGAACACCGGGGAGCTGTTTTTT.

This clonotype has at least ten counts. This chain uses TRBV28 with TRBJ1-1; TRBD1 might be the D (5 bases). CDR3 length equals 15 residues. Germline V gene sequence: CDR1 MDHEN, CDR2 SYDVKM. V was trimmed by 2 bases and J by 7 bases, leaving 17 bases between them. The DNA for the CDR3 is TGTGCCAGCAGTTTAATTCGCCAGGGCTCTCTTGAAGCTTTCTTT. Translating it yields CASSLIRQGSLEAFF.

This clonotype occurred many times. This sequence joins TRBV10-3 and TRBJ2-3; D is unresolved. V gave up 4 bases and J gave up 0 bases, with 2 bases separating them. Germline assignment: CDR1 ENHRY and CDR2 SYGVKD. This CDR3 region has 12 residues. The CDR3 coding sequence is TGTGCCATCAGTGTGAGCACAGATACGCAGTATTTT. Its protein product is CAISVSTDTQYF.

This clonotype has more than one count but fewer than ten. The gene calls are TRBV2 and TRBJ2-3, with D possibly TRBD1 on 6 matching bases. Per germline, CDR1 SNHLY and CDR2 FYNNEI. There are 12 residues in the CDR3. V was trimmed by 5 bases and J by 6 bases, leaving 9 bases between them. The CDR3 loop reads CASSYRVDTQYF. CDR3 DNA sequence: TGTGCCAGCAGTTACAGGGTTGATACGCAGTATTTT. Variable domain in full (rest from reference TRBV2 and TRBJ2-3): EPEVTQTPSHQVTQMGQEVILRCVPISNHLYFYWYRQILGQKVEFLVSFYNNEISEKSEIFDDQFSVERPDGSNFTLKIRSTKLEDSAMYFCASSYRVDTQYFGPGTRLTVL.

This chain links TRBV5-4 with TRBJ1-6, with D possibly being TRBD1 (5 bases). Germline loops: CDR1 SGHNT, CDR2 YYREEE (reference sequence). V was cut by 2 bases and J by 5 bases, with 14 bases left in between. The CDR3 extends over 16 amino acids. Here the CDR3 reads CASSFGTGTDNSPLHF. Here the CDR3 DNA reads TGTGCCAGCAGCTTTGGGACCGGGACGGATAATTCACCCCTCCACTTT.

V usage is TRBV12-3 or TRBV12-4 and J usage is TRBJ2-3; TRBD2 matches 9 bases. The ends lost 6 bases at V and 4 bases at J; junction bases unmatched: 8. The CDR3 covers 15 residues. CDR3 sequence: CASRKTSGRADTQYF. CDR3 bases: TGTGCCAGCAGAAAGACTAGCGGAAGGGCAGATACGCAGTATTTT.

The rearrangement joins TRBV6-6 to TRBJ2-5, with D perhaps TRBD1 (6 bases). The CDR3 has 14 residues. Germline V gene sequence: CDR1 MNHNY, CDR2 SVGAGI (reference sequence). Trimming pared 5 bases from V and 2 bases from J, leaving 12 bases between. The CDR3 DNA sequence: TGTGCCAGCAGTGACAGACAGGTACAAGAGACCCAGTACTTC. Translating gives CASSDRQVQETQYF.

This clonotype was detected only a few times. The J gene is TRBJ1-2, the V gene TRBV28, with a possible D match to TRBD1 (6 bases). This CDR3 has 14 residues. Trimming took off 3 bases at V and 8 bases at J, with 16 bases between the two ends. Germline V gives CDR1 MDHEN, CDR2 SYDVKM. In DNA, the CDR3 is TGTGCCAGCAGTTTGCCGACAGGCCCCTCCGGCTACACCTTC. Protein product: CASSLPTGPSGYTF.

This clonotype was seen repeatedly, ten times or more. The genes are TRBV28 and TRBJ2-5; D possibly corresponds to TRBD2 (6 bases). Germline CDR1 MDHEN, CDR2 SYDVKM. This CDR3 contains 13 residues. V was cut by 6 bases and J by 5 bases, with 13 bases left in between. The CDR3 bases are TGTGCCAGCAGGCCGTCTGGGGGGGAGACCCAGTACTTC. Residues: CASRPSGGETQYF.

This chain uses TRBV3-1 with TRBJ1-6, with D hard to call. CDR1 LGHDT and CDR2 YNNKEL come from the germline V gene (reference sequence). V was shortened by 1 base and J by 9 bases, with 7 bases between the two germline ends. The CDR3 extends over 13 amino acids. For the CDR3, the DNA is TGTGCCAGCAGCCAAGTTCGGGGTTCACCCCTCCACTTT. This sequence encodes CASSQVRGSPLHF. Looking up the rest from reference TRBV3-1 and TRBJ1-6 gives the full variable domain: DTAVSQTPKYLVTQMGNDKSIKCEQNLGHDTMYWYKQDSKKFLKIMFSYNNKELIINETVPNRFSPKSPDKAHLNLHINSLELGDSAVYFCASSQVRGSPLHFGNGTRLTVT.

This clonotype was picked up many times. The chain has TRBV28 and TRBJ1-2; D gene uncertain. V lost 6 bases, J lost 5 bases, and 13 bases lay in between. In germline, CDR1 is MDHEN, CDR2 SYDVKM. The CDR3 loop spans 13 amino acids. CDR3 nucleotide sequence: TGTGCCAGCAGATGGAGCAGCGTATATGGCTACACCTTC. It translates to CASRWSSVYGYTF.

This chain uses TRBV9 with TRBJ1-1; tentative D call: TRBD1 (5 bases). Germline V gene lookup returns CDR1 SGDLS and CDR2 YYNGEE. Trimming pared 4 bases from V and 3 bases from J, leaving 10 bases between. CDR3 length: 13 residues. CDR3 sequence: CASSRGGDTEAFF. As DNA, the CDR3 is TGTGCCAGCAGCCGTGGAGGGGACACTGAAGCTTTCTTT. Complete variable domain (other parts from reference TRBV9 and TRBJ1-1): DSGVTQTPKHLITATGQRVTLRCSPRSGDLSVYWYQQSLDQGLQFLIQYYNGEERAKGNILERFSAQQFPDLHSELNLSSLELGDSALYFCASSRGGDTEAFFGQGTRLTVV.